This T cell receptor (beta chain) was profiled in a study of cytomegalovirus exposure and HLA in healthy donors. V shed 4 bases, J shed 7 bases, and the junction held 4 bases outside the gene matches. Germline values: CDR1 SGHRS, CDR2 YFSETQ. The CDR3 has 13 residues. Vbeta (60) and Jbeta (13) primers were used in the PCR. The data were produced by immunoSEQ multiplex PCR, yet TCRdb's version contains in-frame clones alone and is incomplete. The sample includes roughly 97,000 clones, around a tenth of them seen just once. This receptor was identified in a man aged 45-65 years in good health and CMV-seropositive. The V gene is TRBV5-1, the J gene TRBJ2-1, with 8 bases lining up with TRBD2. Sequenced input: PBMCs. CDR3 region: CASSREGVNEQFF. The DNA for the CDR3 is TGCGCCAGCAGCCGGGAGGGGGTTAATGAGCAGTTCTTC.